This T cell receptor beta chain was found in a study of blood T cell repertoires in COVID-19. V was cut by 3 bases and J by 0 bases, with 12 bases left in between. CDR3 size: 15 residues. Per the germline V gene, CDR1 is SGDLS and CDR2 is YYNGEE. Sequencing was performed with immunoSEQ multiplex PCR; in TCRdb, only in-frame clones are kept and a portion is missing. The sample contains about 110,000 clones, just over 70% of which appear only once. The clonotype comes from a woman aged 40 to 50 with acute or convalescent COVID-19. Sequencing was carried out using peripheral blood. The genes are TRBV9 and TRBJ1-1; D unclear. This chain's CDR3 is CASSAYLSMNTEAFF. CDR3 sequence (DNA): TGTGCCAGCAGCGCCTACCTCTCGATGAACACTGAAGCTTTCTTT.